The T cell receptor beta chain under discussion was sequenced for a study of T cell clonality in common variable immunodeficiency. This clone was detected many times. The read falls 3 residues short of the CDR3 end, and the missing part is taken from the germline J gene. This CDR3 has 14 amino acids. Germline lookup yields CDR1 LNHDA and CDR2 SQIVND (reference sequence). The V end lost 0 bases, the J end lost 3 bases, and 9 bases lay between the germline ends. Clones were sequenced by immunoSEQ multiplex PCR, and TCRdb holds only the in-frame ones, with some missing. The sample has 51,000 or so clones, none seen only once; the top ten hold 2% to 2.5%.

Sequenced sample: peripheral blood mononuclear cells. The TCR comes from a person aged 18 to 69 in good health. This rearrangement joins TRBV19 to TRBJ2-7; TRBD1 might be the D (5 bases). CDR3: CASSIDYRNYEQYF. CDR3 DNA, as far as it was read: TGTGCCAGTAGTATAGATTACAGGAACTACGAG.